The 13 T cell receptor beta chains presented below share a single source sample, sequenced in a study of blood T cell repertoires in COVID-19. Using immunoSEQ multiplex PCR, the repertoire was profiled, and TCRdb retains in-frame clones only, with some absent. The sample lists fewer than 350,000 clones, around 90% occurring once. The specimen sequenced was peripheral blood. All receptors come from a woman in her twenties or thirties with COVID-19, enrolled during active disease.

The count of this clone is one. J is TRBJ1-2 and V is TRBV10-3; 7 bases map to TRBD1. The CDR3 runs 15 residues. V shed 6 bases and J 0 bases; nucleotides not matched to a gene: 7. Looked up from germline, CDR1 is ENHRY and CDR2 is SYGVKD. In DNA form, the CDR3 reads TGTGCCATCAGGAGGGACAGTGCAGCTAACTATGGCTACACCTTC. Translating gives CAIRRDSAANYGYTF.

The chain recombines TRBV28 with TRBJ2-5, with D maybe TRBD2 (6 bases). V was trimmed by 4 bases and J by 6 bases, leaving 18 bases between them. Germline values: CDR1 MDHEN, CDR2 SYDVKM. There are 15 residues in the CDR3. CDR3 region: CASSSKTDYDKTQYF. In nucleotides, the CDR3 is TGTGCCAGCAGTTCGAAGACGGACTACGATAAGACCCAGTACTTC.

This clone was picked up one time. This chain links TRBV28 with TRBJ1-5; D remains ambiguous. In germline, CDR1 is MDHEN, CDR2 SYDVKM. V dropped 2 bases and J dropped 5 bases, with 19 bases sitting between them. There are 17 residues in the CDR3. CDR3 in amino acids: CASSLARRRRGDQPQHF. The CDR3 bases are TGTGCCAGCAGTTTAGCGCGACGGCGGCGCGGGGATCAGCCCCAGCATTTT.

This CDR3 is CASSPFPNRDRNEKLFF. DNA for the CDR3: TGTGCCAGCAGCCCCTTTCCCAACCGGGACAGGAATGAAAAACTGTTTTTT. The chain recombines TRBV11-2 with TRBJ1-4; 8 bases fit TRBD1. This CDR3 has 17 amino acids. Germline V gene data show CDR1 as SGHAT and CDR2 as FQNNGV. Germline trimming cut 5 bases from V and 5 bases from J; bases unmatched to any gene: 13.

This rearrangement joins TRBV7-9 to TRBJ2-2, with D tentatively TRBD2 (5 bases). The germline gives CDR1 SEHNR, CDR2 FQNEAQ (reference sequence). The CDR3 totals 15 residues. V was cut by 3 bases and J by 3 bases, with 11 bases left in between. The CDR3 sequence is CASSFSPGDTGELFF. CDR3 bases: TGTGCCAGCAGCTTTAGTCCCGGGGACACCGGGGAGCTGTTTTTT. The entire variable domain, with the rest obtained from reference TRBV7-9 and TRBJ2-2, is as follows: DTGVSQNPRHKITKRGQNVTFRCDPISEHNRLYWYRQTLGQGPEFLTYFQNEAQLEKSRLLSDRFSAERPKGSFSTLEIQRTEQGDSAMYLCASSFSPGDTGELFFGEGSRLTVL.

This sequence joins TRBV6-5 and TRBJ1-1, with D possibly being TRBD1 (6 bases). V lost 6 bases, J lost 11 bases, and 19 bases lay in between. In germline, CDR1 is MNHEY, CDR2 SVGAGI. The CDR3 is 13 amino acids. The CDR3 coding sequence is TGTGCCAGCAGCTTTCCCGGTGACAGGCATGCTTTCTTT. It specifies CASSFPGDRHAFF.

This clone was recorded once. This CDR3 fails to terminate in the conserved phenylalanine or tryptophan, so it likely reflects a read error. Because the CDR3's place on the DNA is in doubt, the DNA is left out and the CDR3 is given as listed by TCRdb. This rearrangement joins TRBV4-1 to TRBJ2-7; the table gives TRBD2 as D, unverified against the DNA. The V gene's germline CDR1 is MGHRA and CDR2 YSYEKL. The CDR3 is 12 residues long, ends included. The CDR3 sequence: CASSQDGAPRRI.

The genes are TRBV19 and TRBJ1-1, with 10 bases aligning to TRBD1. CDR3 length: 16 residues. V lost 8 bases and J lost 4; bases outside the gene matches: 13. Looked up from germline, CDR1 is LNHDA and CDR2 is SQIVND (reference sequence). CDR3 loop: CASVRGTGVRVTEAFF. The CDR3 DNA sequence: TGTGCCAGTGTGAGAGGGACAGGGGTTCGTGTCACTGAAGCTTTCTTT. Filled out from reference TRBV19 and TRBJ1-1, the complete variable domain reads DGGITQSPKYLFRKEGQNVTLSCEQNLNHDAMYWYRQDPGQGLRLIYYSQIVNDFQKGDIAEGYSVSREKKESFPLTVTSAQKNPTAFYLCASVRGTGVRVTEAFFGQGTRLTVV.

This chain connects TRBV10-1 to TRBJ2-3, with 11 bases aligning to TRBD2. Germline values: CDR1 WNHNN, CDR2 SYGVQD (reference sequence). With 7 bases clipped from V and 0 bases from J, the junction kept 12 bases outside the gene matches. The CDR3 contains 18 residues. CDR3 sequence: CASTRLRTSGRSTDTQYF. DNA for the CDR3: TGCGCCAGCACTAGGCTTCGGACTAGCGGGCGAAGCACAGATACGCAGTATTTT.

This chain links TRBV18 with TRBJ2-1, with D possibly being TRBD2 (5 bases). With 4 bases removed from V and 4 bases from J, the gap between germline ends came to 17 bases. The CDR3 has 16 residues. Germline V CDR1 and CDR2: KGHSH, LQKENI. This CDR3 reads CASSRPSVSGYNEQFF. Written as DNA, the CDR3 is TGTGCCAGCTCACGCCCGAGCGTATCGGGGTACAATGAGCAGTTCTTC.

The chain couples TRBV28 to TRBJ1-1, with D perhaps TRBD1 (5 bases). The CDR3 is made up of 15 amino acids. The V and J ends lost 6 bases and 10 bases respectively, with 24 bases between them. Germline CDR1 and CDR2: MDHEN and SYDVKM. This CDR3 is CASSPSPGVASGAFF. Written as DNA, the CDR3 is TGTGCCAGCAGCCCCTCCCCGGGGGTTGCTTCTGGAGCTTTCTTT.

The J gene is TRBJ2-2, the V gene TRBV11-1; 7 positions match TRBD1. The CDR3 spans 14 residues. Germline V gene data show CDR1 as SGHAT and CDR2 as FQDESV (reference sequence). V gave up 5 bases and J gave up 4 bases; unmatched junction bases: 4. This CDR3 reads CASSTWTGTGELFF. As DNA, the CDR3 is TGTGCCAGCAGCACCTGGACAGGCACCGGGGAGCTGTTTTTT.

CDR3 sequence: CATSAPVGGEAFF. Written as DNA, the CDR3 is TGTGCCACCAGTGCCCCTGTAGGGGGTGAAGCTTTCTTT. The rearrangement uses TRBV24-1 and TRBJ1-1, with D perhaps TRBD1 (6 bases). The CDR3 totals 13 residues. Trimming took 5 bases from V and 7 from J, leaving 13 bases between them. CDR1 and CDR2 (germline): KGHDR, SFDVKD.